This T cell receptor beta chain comes out of a study of cytomegalovirus exposure and HLA in healthy donors. Study overall: A preliminary data release comprised around 85 million unique TCRs obtained from HLA-typed donors.

The sample holds a few counts of this clone. Its antigen is unknown. The primer mix had 60 Vbeta and 13 Jbeta primers. Generated by immunoSEQ multiplex PCR, the TCRdb table keeps only in-frame clones and is missing some. The sample has 150,000 to 200,000 clones, less than 90% seen once. General study points: A later look showed TCR association rates differing by HLA locus, highest for DRB1 and lowest for HLA-C. The investigators catalogued 150 to 200 TCR beta chains as cytomegalovirus-associated.

Trimming removed 3 bases from V and 4 bases from J; junction bases left unmatched: 7. The germline V gene encodes CDR1 SEHNR and CDR2 FQNEAQ (reference sequence). The CDR3 extends over 16 amino acids. Sequencing was done on a sample of PBMCs. This receptor was identified in a girl between 5 and 17 years old in good health and CMV-seropositive. The chain links TRBV7-9 to TRBJ2-5, with 11 bases aligning to TRBD1. The CDR3 protein is CASSFWTGGIGETQYF. In nucleotides, the CDR3 is TGTGCCAGCAGCTTTTGGACAGGGGGCATTGGAGAGACCCAGTACTTC.